This T cell receptor beta chain was observed in a study of CD8 T cells in Susac syndrome. The study's findings and limits: It was acknowledged in the study that the number of individuals who were included in its TCR sequencing and HLA analysis was relatively small.

Random hexamers served to reverse transcribe about 0.45 to 1 ug RNA. From the immunoSEQ multiplex PCR reads, TCRdb called clonotypes with MiXCR, one entry per CDR3 protein. This sample yields about 140,000 distinct CDR3 sequences, of which roughly 94% are seen a single time; 0.13% to 0.15% belongs to the top ten. About this clonotype: Its antigen remains unknown.

Germline V gene sequence: CDR1 MNHEY, CDR2 SMNVEV (reference sequence). This CDR3 comprises 14 residues. V was clipped by 5 bases and J by 0 bases, with 11 bases between them. The V gene is TRBV27, the J gene TRBJ2-7; D is unclear. The receptor's source is a human donor with Susac syndrome. Sequencing used CD4+ T cells from PBMCs. The CDR3 protein is CASSPRTDSYEQYF. The CDR3 DNA reads as TGTGCCAGCAGTCCGAGAACGGACTCCTACGAGCAGTACTTC.